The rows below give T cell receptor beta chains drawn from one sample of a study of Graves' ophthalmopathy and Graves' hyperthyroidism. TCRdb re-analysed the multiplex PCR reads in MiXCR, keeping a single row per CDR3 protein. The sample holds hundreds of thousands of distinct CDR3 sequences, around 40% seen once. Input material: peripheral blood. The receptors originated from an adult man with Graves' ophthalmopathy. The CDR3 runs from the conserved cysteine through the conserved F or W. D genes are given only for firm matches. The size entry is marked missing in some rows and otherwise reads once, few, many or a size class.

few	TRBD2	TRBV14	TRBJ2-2	TGTGCCAGCAGTAAGGGCGGGGGACCGCGGACAGGGGAGCTGTTTTTT	CASSKGGGPRTGELFF
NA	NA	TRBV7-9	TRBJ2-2	TGCGCCAGCAGCACAGACCAGGGAGTACCCGGGGAGCTGTTTTTT	CASSTDQGVPGELFF
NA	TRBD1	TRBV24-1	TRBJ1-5	TGTGCCAGCGGTCCCGGGGACAGGGTAACTCAGCCCCAGCATTTT	CASGPGDRVTQPQHF
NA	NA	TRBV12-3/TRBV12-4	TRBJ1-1	TGTGCCAGCAGCCGGGGGGCTTTCGGGGTGAACACTGAAGCTTTCTTT	CASSRGAFGVNTEAFF
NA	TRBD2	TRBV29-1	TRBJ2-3	TGCAGCGTTGGACGACTAGCGGGGAACACAGATACGCAGTATTTT	CSVGRLAGNTDTQYF
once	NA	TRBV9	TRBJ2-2	TGTGCCAGCAGCGTAGGCAGTACGAACACCGGGGAGCTGTACTTC	CASSVGSTNTGELYF
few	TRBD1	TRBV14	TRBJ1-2	TGTGCCAGCAGCAACCGGGACAGGGCCTATGGCTACACCTTC	CASSNRDRAYGYTF
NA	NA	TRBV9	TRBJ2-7	TGTGCCAGCAGCGTAGGGGCGGGACAGACCTACGAGCAGTACTTC	CASSVGAGQTYEQYF
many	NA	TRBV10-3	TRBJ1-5	TGTGCCATCAGTGAGTCAATGGGAAATAGCAATCAGCCCCAGCATTTT	CAISESMGNSNQPQHF
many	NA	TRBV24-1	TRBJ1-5	TGTGCCACCCCATTCAGGTGCGGCAATCAGCCCCAGCATTTT	CATPFRCGNQPQHF
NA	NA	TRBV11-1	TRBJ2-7	TGTGCCAGCAGCGTCCTATATAACAGGGCCTCCTACGAGCAGTACTTC	CASSVLYNRASYEQYF
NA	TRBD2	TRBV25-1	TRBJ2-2	TGTGCCAGCAGCGAAGTGGGACTAGCGGTGAACACCGGGGAGCTGTTTTTT	CASSEVGLAVNTGELFF